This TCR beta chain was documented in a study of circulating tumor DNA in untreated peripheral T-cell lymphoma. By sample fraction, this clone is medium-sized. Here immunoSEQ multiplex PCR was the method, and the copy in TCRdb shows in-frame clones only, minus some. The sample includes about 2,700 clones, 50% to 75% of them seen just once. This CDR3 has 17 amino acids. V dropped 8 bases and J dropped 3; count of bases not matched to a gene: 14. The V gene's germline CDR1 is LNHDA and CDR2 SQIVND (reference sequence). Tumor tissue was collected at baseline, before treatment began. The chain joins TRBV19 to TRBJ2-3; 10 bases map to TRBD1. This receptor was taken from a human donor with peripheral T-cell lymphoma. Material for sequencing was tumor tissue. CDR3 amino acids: CASSLDTGQGTTDTQYF. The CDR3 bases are TGTGCCAGTTCATTGGACACGGGACAGGGGACAACAGATACGCAGTATTTT.